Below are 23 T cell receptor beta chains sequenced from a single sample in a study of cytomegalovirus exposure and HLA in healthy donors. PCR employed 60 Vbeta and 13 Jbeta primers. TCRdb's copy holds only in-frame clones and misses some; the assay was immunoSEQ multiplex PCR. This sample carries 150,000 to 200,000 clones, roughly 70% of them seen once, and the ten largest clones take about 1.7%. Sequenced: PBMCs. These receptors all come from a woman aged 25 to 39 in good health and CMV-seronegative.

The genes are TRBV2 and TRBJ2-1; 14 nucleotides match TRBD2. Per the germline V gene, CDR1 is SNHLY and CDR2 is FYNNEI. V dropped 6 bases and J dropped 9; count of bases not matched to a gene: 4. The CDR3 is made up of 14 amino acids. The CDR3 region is CASSWTSGRPEQFF. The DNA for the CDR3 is TGTGCCAGCAGCTGGACTAGCGGGAGGCCTGAGCAGTTCTTC.

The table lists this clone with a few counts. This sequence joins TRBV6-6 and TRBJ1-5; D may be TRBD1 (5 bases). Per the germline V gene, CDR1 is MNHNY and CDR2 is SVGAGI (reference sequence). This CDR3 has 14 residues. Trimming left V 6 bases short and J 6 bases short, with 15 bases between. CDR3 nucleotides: TGTGCCAGCAGAGTTCAGGGAAAGAGTCAGCCCCAGCATTTT. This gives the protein CASRVQGKSQPQHF.

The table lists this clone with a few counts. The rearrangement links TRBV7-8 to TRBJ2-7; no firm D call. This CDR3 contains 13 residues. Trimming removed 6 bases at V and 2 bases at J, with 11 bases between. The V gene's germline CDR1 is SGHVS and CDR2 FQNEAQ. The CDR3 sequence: CASRYAGTYEQYF. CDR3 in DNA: TGTGCCAGCAGGTACGCAGGAACCTACGAGCAGTACTTC.

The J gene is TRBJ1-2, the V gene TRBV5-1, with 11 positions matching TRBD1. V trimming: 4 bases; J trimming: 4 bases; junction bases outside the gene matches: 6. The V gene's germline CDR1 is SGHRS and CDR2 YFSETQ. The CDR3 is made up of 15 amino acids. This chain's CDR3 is CASSNRTGGGYGYTF. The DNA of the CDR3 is TGCGCCAGCAGCAACCGGACAGGGGGCGGCTATGGCTACACCTTC. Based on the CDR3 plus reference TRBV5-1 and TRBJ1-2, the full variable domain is KAGVTQTPRYLIKTRGQQVTLSCSPISGHRSVSWYQQTPGQGLQFLFEYFSETQRNKGNFPGRFSGRQFSNSRSEMNVSTLELGDSALYLCASSNRTGGGYGYTFGSGTRLTVV.

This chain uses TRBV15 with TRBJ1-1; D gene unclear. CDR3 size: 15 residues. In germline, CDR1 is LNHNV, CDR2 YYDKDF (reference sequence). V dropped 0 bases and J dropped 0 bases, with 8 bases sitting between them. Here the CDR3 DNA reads TGTGCCACCAGCAGAGATCGGGATATGAACACTGAAGCTTTCTTT. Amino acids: CATSRDRDMNTEAFF.

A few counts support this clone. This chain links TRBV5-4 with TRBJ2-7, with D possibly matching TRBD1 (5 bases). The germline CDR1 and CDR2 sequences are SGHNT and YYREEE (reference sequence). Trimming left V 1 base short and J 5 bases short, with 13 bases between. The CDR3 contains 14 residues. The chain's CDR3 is CASSLSQGLDEQYF. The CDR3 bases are TGTGCCAGCAGCTTGTCCCAGGGCTTGGACGAGCAGTACTTC. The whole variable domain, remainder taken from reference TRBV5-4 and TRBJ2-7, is ETGVTQSPTHLIKTRGQQVTLRCSSQSGHNTVSWYQQALGQGPQFIFQYYREEENGRGNFPPRFSGLQFPNYSSELNVNALELDDSALYLCASSLSQGLDEQYFGPGTRLTVT.

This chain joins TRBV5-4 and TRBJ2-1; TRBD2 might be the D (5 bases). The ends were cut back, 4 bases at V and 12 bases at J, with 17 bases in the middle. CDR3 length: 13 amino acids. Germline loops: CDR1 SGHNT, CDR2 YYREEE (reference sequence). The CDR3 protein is CASSAPLELGQFF. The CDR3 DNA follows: TGTGCCAGCAGCGCCCCACTAGAGCTGGGGCAGTTCTTC.

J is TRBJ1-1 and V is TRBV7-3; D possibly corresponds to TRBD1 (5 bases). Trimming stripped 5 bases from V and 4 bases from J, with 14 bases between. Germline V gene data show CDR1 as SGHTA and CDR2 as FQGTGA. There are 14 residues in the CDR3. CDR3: CASSPRGGVTEAFF. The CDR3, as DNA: TGTGCCAGCAGCCCTAGGGGTGGGGTCACTGAAGCTTTCTTT.

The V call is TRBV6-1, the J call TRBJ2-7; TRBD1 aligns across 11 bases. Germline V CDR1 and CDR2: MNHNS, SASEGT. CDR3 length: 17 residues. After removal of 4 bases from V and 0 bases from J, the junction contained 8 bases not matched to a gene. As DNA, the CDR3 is TGTGCCAGCAGTGTAAACCCCGGGACAGGGGGCTCCTACGAGCAGTACTTC. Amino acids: CASSVNPGTGGSYEQYF.

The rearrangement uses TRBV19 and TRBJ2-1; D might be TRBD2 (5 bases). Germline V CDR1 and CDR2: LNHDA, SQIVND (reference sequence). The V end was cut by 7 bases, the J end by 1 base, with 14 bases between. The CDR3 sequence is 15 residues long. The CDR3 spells CASKPRASSYNEQFF. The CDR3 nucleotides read TGTGCCAGTAAACCGCGGGCGTCGTCCTACAATGAGCAGTTCTTC.

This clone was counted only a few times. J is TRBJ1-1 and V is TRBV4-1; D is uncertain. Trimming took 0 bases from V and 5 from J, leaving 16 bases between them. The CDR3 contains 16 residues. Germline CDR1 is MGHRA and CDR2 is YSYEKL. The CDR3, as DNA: TGCGCCAGCAGCCAAGATAGGGCAGGCGGAGGGACTGAAGCTTTCTTT. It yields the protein CASSQDRAGGGTEAFF.

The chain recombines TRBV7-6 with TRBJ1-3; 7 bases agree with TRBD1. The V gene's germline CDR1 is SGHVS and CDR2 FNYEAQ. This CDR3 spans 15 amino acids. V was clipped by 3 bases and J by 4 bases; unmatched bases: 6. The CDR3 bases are TGTGCCAGCAGCTTGGAGGGACAGACGGGAAACACCATATATTTT. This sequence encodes CASSLEGQTGNTIYF.

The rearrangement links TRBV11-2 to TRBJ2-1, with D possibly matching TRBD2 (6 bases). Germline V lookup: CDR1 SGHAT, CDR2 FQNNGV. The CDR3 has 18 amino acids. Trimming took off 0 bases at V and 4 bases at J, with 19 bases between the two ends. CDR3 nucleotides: TGTGCCAGCAGCTTAGAAGGTGGGTGGGAGGCTCCGTACAATGAGCAGTTCTTC. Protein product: CASSLEGGWEAPYNEQFF.

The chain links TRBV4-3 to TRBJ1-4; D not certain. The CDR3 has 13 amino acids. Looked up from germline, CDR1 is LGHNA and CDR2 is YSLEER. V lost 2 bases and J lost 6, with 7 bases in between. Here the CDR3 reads CASSQISDEKLFF. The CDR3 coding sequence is TGCGCCAGCAGCCAAATCTCCGATGAAAAACTGTTTTTT.

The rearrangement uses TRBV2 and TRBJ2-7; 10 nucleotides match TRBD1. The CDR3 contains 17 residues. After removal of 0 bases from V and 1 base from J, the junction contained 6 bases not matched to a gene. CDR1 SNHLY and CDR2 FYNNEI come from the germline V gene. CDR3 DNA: TGTGCCAGCAGTGAAGCGGGACAGGGGTTAAGGTCCTACGAGCAGTACTTC. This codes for CASSEAGQGLRSYEQYF.

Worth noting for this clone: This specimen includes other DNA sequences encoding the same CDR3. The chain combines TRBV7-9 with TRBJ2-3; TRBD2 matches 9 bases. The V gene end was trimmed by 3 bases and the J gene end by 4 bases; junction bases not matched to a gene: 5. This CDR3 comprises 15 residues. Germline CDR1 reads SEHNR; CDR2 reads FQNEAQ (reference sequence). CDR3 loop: CASSLGLARADTQYF. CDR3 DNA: TGTGCCAGCAGCTTGGGACTAGCTCGGGCAGATACGCAGTATTTT.

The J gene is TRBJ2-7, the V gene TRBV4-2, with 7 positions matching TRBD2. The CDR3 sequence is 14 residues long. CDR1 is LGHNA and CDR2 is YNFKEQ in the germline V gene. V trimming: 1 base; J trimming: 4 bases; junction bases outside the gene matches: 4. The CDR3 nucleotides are TGTGCCAGCAGCCAAGGCGGGGGAGAGTACGAGCAGTACTTC. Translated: CASSQGGGEYEQYF.

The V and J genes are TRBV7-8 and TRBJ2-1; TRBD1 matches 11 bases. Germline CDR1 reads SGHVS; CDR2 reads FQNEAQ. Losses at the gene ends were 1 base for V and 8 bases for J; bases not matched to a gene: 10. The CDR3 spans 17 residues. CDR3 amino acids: CASSLEYPGQGEDEQFF. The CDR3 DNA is TGTGCCAGCAGCTTAGAGTATCCGGGACAGGGGGAGGATGAGCAGTTCTTC.

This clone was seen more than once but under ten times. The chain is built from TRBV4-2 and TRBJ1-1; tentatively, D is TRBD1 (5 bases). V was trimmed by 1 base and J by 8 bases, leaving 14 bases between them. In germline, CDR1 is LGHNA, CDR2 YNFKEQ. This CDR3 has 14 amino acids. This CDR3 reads CASSQAQGGGEAFF. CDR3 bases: TGTGCCAGCAGCCAAGCCCAGGGAGGTGGAGAAGCTTTCTTT.

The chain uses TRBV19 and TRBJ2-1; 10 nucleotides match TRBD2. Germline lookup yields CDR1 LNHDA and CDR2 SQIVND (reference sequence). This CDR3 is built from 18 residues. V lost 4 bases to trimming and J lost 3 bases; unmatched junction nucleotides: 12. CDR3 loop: CASSTPSLAGVVYNEQFF. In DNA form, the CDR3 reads TGTGCCAGTAGTACCCCTTCCCTAGCGGGAGTTGTCTACAATGAGCAGTTCTTC.

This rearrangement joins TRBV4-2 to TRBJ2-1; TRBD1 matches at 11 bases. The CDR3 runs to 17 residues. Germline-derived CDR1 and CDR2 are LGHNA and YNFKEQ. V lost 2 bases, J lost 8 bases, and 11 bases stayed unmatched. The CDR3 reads CASSQQPGQGGVDEQFF. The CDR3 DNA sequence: TGTGCCAGCAGCCAACAGCCGGGACAGGGGGGTGTGGATGAGCAGTTCTTC.

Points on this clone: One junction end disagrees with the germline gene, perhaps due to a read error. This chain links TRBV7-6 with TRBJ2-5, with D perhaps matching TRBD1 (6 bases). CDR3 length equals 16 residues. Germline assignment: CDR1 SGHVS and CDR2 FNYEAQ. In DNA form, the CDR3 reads TGTGCCGGCAGCTTAACGGCAGGGGTGGGTCAAGAGACCCAGTACTTC. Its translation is CAGSLTAGVGQETQYF.

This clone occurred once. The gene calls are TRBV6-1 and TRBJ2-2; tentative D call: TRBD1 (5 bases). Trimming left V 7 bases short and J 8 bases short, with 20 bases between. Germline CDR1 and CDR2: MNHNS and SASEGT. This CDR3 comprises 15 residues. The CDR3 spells CASNTPTGSWGELFF. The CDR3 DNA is TGTGCCAGCAATACACCCACAGGTTCTTGGGGGGAGCTGTTTTTT.